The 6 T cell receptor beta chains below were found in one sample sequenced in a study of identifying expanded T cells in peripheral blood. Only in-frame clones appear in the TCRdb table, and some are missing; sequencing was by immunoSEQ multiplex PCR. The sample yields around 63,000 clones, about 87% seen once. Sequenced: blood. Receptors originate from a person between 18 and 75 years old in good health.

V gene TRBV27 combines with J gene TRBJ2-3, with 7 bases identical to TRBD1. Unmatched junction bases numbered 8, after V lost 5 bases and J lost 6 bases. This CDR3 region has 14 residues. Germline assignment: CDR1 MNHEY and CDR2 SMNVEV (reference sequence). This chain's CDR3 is CASSPRWDSDTQYF. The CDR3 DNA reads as TGTGCCAGCAGTCCCAGGTGGGACAGCGATACGCAGTATTTT.

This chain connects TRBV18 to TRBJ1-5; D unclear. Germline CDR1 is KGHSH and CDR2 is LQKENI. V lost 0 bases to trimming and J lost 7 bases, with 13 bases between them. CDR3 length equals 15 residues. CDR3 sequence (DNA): TGTGCCAGCTCACCACCAACCTCGGGAGGACAGCCCCAGCATTTT. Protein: CASSPPTSGGQPQHF.

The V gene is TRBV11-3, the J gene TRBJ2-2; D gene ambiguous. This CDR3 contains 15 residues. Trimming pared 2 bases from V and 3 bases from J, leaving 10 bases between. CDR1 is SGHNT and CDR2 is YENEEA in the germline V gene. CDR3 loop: CASSLSGYHTGELFF. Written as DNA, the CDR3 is TGTGCCAGCAGCTTATCCGGCTACCACACCGGGGAGCTGTTTTTT. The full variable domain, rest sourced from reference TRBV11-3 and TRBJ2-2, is EAGVVQSPRYKIIEKKQPVAFWCNPISGHNTLYWYLQNLGQGPELLIRYENEEAVDDSQLPKDRFSAERLKGVDSTLKIQPAELGDSAVYLCASSLSGYHTGELFFGEGSRLTVL.

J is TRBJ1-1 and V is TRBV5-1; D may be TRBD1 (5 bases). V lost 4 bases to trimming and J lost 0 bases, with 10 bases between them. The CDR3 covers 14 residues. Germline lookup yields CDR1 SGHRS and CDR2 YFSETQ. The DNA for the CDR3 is TGCGCCAGCAGCACCGGACAAGTGAACACTGAAGCTTTCTTT. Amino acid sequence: CASSTGQVNTEAFF.

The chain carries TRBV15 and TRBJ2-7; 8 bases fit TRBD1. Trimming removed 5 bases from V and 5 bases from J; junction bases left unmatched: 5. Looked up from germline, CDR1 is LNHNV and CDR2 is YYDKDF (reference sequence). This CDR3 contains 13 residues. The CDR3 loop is CATSPKDRDEQYF. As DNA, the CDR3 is TGTGCCACCAGCCCTAAGGACAGGGACGAGCAGTACTTC. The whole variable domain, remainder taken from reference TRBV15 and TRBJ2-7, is DAMVIQNPRYQVTQFGKPVTLSCSQTLNHNVMYWYQQKSSQAPKLLFHYYDKDFNNEADTPDNFQSRRPNTSFCFLDIRSPGLGDTAMYLCATSPKDRDEQYFGPGTRLTVT.

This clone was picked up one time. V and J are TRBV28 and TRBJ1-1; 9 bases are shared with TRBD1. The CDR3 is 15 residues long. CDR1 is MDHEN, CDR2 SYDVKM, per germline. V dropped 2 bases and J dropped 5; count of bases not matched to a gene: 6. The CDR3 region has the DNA TGTGCCAGCAGTTTACCCGGACAGGGGAGGACTGAAGCTTTCTTT. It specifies CASSLPGQGRTEAFF.